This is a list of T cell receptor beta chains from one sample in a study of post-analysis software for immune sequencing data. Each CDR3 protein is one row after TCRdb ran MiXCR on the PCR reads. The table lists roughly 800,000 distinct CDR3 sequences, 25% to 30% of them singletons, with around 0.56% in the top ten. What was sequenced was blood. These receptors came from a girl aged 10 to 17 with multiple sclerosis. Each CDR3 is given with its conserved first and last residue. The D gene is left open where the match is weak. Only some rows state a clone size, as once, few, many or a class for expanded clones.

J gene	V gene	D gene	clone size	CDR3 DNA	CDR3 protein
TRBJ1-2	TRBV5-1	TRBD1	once	TGCGCCAGCAGCTTGACGTCTTGGGGACAGTATGGCTACACCTTC	CASSLTSWGQYGYTF
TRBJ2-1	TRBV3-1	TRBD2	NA	TGTGCCAGCAGCCAAGATTGGGCTAGCGGGAGGGTCTACAATGAGCAGTTCTTC	CASSQDWASGRVYNEQFF
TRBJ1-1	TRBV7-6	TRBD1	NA	TGTGCCAGCAGCTTCTCTGACAGGGCCGGTGAAGCTTTCTTT	CASSFSDRAGEAFF
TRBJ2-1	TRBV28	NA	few	TGTGCCAGCAGAAGGCCTGACAATGAGCAGTTCTTC	CASRRPDNEQFF
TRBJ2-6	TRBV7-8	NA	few	TGTGCCAGCAGCTTTAGGTTCTGGACGGAGGGTGTGGGGGCCAACGTCCTGACTTTC	CASSFRFWTEGVGANVLTF
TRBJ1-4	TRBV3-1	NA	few	TGTGCCAGCAGCCAGGGCCGCTGGGAAAAACTGTTTTTT	CASSQGRWEKLFF
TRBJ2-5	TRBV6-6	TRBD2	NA	TGTGCCAGCAGCCAGGATAGGACTAGCGCGAAACAAGAGACCCAGTACTTC	CASSQDRTSAKQETQYF
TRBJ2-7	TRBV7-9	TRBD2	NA	TGTGCCAGCTCGGGAGGGGTCTACGAGCAGTACTTC	CASSGGVYEQYF
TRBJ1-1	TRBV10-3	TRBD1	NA	TGTGCCAGCGGACAGGGAAATATGAACACTGAAGCTTTCTTT	CASGQGNMNTEAFF
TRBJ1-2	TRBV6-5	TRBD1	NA	TGTGCCAACAGCCGGGACAGGGGGACTCATGGCTACACCTTC	CANSRDRGTHGYTF
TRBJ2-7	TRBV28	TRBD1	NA	TGTGCCAGCAGTCCCGCCGGACAGGGCCACGAGCAGTACTTC	CASSPAGQGHEQYF
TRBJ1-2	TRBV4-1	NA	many	TGCGCCAGCAGCCCCCCGAATGGGGATGGCTACACCTTC	CASSPPNGDGYTF
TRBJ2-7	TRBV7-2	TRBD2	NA	TGTGCCAGCAGCATGGGTGGCGGGAGTAGGTACGAGCAGTACTTC	CASSMGGGSRYEQYF
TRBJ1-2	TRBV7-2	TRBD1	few	TGTGCCAGCAGCTTAGGGGGACAGGGTTTCTATGGCTACACCTTC	CASSLGGQGFYGYTF
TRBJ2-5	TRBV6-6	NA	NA	TGTGCCAGCAGTTACGAGGGGCCGAGGGAGACCCAGTACTTC	CASSYEGPRETQYF
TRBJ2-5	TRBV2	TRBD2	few	TGTGCCAGCAGGCTGGGACTAGCGGGAGAGACCCAGTACTTC	CASRLGLAGETQYF
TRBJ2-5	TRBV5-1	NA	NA	TGCGCCAGCAGCCCCTTTCAAGAGACCCAGTACTTC	CASSPFQETQYF
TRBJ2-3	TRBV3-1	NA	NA	TGTGCCAGCAGCCAAGAGGCTGCGGGGTTCCCCACAGATACGCAGTATTTT	CASSQEAAGFPTDTQYF
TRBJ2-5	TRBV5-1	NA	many	TGCGCCAGCACTGCCTCAGGAGGGTGGGAGACCCAGTACTTC	CASTASGGWETQYF
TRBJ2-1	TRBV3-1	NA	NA	TGTGCCAGCAGCCAAGGAAATTACAATGAGCAGTTCTTC	CASSQGNYNEQFF
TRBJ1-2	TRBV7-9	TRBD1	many	TGTGCCAGCAGCCCGGGACAGGTCTATGGCTACACCTTC	CASSPGQVYGYTF
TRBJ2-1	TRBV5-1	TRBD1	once	TGCGCCAACAGTACCGGGACAGTCTCCTACAATGAGCAGTTCTTC	CANSTGTVSYNEQFF
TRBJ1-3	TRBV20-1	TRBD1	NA	TGCAGTGCAAACCCCGGGACAGGGGCGGACACCATATATTTT	CSANPGTGADTIYF
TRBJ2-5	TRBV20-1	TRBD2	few	TGCAGTGCTAGTCCGACTAGCGGGGCTGGGGAGACCCAGTACTTC	CSASPTSGAGETQYF
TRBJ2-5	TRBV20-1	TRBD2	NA	TGCAGTGCCCAACTAGCGGGGGGTTACAATGAGCAGTACTTC	CSAQLAGGYNEQYF
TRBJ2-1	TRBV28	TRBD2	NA	TGTGCCAGCCACAGCTTAGGGACTAGCGGCCATAAGTCGGGCTACAATGAGCAGTTCTTC	CASHSLGTSGHKSGYNEQFF
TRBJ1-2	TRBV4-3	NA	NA	TGCGCCAGCAGCCAAGAAGTCCGCCCAGGGCCCTATGGCTACACCTTC	CASSQEVRPGPYGYTF
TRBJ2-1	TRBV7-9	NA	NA	TGTGCCAGCAGCCCTCCTGCCCCAGGGGATTACAATGAGCAGTTCTTC	CASSPPAPGDYNEQFF
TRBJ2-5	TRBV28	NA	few	TGTGCCAGCAGCCGGCCGGAGAGAGGTTCGGAGACCCAGTACTTC	CASSRPERGSETQYF
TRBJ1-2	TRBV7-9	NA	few	TGTGCCAGCAGCTTTTACGGGACGGCCTATGGCTACACCTTC	CASSFYGTAYGYTF
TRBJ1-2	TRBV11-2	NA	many	TGTGCCAGCAGTTCAACCGGGGACTATGGCTACACCTTC	CASSSTGDYGYTF
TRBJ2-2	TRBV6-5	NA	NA	TGTGCCAGCAGTTATCAGGGGATCACCGGGGAGCTGTTTTTT	CASSYQGITGELFF
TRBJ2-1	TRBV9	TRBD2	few	TGTGCCAGCAGCTCAGCCGGGACTACGGGGTATGAGCAGTTCTTC	CASSSAGTTGYEQFF
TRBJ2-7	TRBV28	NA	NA	TGTGCCAGCAGGGGAGAGTCCTACGAGCAGTACTTC	CASRGESYEQYF
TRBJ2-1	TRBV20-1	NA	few	TGCAGTGCTCACCTTTACAATGAGCAGTTCTTC	CSAHLYNEQFF
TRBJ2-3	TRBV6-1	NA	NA	TGTGCCAGCAGTGTGACAGCCCCTGGGGATACGCAGTATTTT	CASSVTAPGDTQYF
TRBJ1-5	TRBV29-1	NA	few	TGCAGCGTTTTGGACAGTGGGACTCAGCCCCAGCATTTT	CSVLDSGTQPQHF
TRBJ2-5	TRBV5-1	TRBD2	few	TGCGCCAGCAGCTTGGAACCTAGCGGGAGTTCGGAGACCCAGTACTTC	CASSLEPSGSSETQYF
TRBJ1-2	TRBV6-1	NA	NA	TGTGCCAGCAGTGAAGCCCCCCTCGGCTATGGCTACACCTTC	CASSEAPLGYGYTF
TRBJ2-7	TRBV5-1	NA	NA	TGCGCCAGCAGCTTTAGTCCATACAATGAGCAGTACTTC	CASSFSPYNEQYF
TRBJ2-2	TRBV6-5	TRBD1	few	TGTGCCAGCAGGAACAGGGGAACCGGGGAGCTGTTTTTT	CASRNRGTGELFF
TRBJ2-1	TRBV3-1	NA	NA	TGTGCCAGCAGCAATCCGAAGGGGGGGAAAGAGACCCAGTTCTTC	CASSNPKGGKETQFF
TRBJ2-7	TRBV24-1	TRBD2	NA	TGTGCCACCAGTGATGTGGGGACCAGCGGGGCCTACGAGCAGTACTTC	CATSDVGTSGAYEQYF
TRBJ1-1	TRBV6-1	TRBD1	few	TGTGCCAGCAAACCGACAGGGGCGACTGAAGCTTTCTTT	CASKPTGATEAFF
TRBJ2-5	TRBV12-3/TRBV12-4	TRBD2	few	TGTGCCAGCCGACTAGCGGGAGAGACCCAGTACTTC	CASRLAGETQYF
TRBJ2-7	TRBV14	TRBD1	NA	TGTGCCAGCAGCCAAGGCGCTTCGGGACAGGGGAGTTTCTACGAGCAGTACTTC	CASSQGASGQGSFYEQYF
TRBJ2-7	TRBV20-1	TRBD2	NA	TGCAGTGCTAGAGATTTGCAAGGGACTAGACAAAACAATGAGCAGTACTTC	CSARDLQGTRQNNEQYF
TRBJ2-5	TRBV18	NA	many	TGTGCCAGCAGCCCCTCGGGGGAGACCCAGTACTTC	CASSPSGETQYF
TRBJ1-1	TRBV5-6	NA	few	TGTGCCAGCAGCGATGGAGGCGCTGAAGCTTTCTTT	CASSDGGAEAFF
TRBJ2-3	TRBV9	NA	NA	TGTGCCAGCAGCCCTCCTGGCGTTACGCAGTATTTT	CASSPPGVTQYF